The 9 T cell receptor beta chains listed next were all sequenced from one sample in a study of PD-1 blockade in classical Hodgkin lymphoma. Time point defined: cycle 4 day 1 (C4D1), after five to seven weeks of nivolumab. All patients experienced relapse after autologous stem cell transplantation, and brentuximab vedotin exposure was variable. Assay: immunoSEQ multiplex PCR; the TCRdb copy retains only in-frame clones and omits some. The sample contains about 39,000 clones, around 78% of which appear only once. The sequencing used peripheral blood mononuclear cells (PBMCs), collected before the fourth cycle of nivolumab. These receptors all stem from a human donor with classical Hodgkin lymphoma.

The V gene is TRBV7-8, the J gene TRBJ2-7; the match to TRBD1 covers 11 bases. Germline lookup yields CDR1 SGHVS and CDR2 FQNEAQ. The CDR3 runs to 16 residues. V trimming: 5 bases; J trimming: 2 bases; junction bases outside the gene matches: 8. In nucleotides, the CDR3 is TGTGCCAGCAGCCCTGGGACAGGGGGTCCTACCTACGAGCAGTACTTC. Encoded protein: CASSPGTGGPTYEQYF.

This clone appeared once. The CDR3 DNA is TGTGCCTGGAACCGGAACGGGTTTCTGGAGACCCAGTACTTC. This sequence encodes CAWNRNGFLETQYF. The chain links TRBV30 to TRBJ2-5; the D is unclear. V was trimmed by 4 bases and J by 5 bases, leaving 17 bases between them. This CDR3 contains 14 residues. Germline V gene data show CDR1 as GTSNPN and CDR2 as SVGIG (reference sequence).

As concerns this clone: One end of the junction is discordant with germline, which a read error may explain. This chain uses TRBV2 with TRBJ1-2; possibly TRBD1 for D (5 bases). In germline, CDR1 is SNHLY, CDR2 FYNNEI. This CDR3 is 12 amino acids long. The CDR3 loop is CASSEQGNGHTF. CDR3 nucleotide sequence: TGTGCCAGCAGTGAGCAGGGTAATGGCCACACCTTC.

The CDR3 sequence is CATQGPGPYGYTF. In nucleotides, the CDR3 is TGTGCTACTCAGGGGCCGGGTCCCTATGGCTACACCTTC. The chain has TRBV6-1 and TRBJ1-2, with a possible D match to TRBD1 (6 bases). The length of the CDR3 is 13 residues. The germline CDR1 and CDR2 sequences are MNHNS and SASEGT.

The CDR3 reads CASSWDSGFTGELFF. CDR3 nucleotides: TGTGCCAGCAGCTGGGACAGTGGGTTTACCGGGGAGCTGTTTTTT. The chain combines TRBV5-4 with TRBJ2-2, with 7 bases aligning to TRBD1. There are 15 residues in the CDR3. Germline V gene data show CDR1 as SGHNT and CDR2 as YYREEE (reference sequence). The V gene end was trimmed by 3 bases and the J gene end by 5 bases; junction bases not matched to a gene: 7.

In its sample, this clone was seen a few times. V gene TRBV9 combines with J gene TRBJ1-1; no clear D gene. There are 11 residues in the CDR3. In germline, CDR1 is SGDLS, CDR2 YYNGEE. Deletions cut 5 bases from V and 7 bases from J, with 9 bases between. CDR3 sequence: CASSTGLEAFF. The CDR3 DNA follows: TGTGCCAGCAGTACTGGGCTTGAAGCTTTCTTT.

J is TRBJ1-2 and V is TRBV21-1. TRBV21-1 constitutes a pseudogene. This CDR3 has 8 residues. The CDR3 DNA reads TGTGCCAGCAGCCCCCGCACCTTC. It encodes CASSPRTF.

The CDR3 loop reads CASSVSPQNEQFF. DNA of the CDR3: TGTGCCAGCAGCGTAAGTCCCCAAAATGAGCAGTTCTTC. The chain has TRBV9 and TRBJ2-1; D not resolved. Germline-derived CDR1 and CDR2 are SGDLS and YYNGEE. This CDR3 region has 13 residues. Trimming removed 1 base at V and 7 bases at J, with 9 bases between. The whole variable domain, remainder taken from reference TRBV9 and TRBJ2-1, is DSGVTQTPKHLITATGQRVTLRCSPRSGDLSVYWYQQSLDQGLQFLIQYYNGEERAKGNILERFSAQQFPDLHSELNLSSLELGDSALYFCASSVSPQNEQFFGPGTRLTVL.

This clone has just one count. Germline and junction disagree at one end, which may indicate a read error. J is TRBJ1-3 and V is TRBV5-1; D unresolved. The CDR3 sequence is 15 residues long. Germline V CDR1 and CDR2: SGHRS, YFSETQ. The CDR3, as DNA: TGCGCCAGCAGCCTGACCGGCGTCTCTGGAAGCACCATATATTTT. It is translated as CASSLTGVSGSTIYF.